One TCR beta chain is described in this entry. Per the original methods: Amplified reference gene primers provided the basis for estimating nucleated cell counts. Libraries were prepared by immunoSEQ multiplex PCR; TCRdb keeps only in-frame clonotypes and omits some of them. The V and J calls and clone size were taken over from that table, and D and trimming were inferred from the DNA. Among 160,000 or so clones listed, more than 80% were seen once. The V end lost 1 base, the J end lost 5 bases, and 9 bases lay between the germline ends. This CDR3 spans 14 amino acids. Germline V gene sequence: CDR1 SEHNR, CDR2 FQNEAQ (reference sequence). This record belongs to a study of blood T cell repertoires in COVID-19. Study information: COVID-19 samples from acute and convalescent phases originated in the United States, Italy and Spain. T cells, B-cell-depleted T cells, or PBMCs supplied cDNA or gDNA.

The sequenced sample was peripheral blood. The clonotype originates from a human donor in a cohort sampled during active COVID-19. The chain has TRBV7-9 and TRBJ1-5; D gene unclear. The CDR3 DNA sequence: TGTGCCAGCAGCTTAGGAGGGCGGTATCAGCCCCAGCATTTT. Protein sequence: CASSLGGRYQPQHF.